This T cell receptor (beta chain) was sequenced for a study of response to subunit inactivated influenza vaccine. TCRdb analysed the RT-PCR reads with MiXCR anew, one entry per CDR3 protein. The sample includes just under 550,000 distinct CDR3 sequences, around 25% of them seen just once. The CDR3 length is 17 residues. V gave up 4 bases and J gave up 5 bases; unmatched junction bases: 19. The germline V gene has CDR1 GTSNPN and CDR2 SVGIG (reference sequence). The same data also contributed to another study, on T cells expressing NK-cell markers. According to that study: UMIs were included in TCR beta cDNA generated by 5'RACE template switching. Of the CD8+ T cells in more than five donors, roughly 1.0-7.5% belonged to dominant NKG2C+ clonotypes.

The origin of this receptor is a man aged 45 to 65 who received an inactivated influenza vaccine. The chain has TRBV30 and TRBJ2-5; 7 nucleotides line up with TRBD2. This sample comprised CD4+ T cells sorted from PBMCs, obtained roughly 12 days after vaccination. The DNA of the CDR3 is TGTGCCTGGAATGTAGGAAGTGGCCTACAAGCGGGGGAGACCCAGTACTTC. This gives the protein CAWNVGSGLQAGETQYF.